What follows are 9 T cell receptor beta chains derived from one specimen sequenced in a study of T cells in Graves' hyperthyroidism and ophthalmopathy. TCR beta CDR3 regions were amplified from RNA transcripts. Carried out on the TCR CDR3, a first-round RT-PCR used the HTBI primer set. TCRdb re-called the multiplex PCR reads with MiXCR, one entry per CDR3 protein. The sample carries about 52,000 distinct CDR3 sequences, under 50% recorded once. Specimen: blood. The receptors here all came from a woman in her fifties or sixties with Graves' ophthalmopathy.

This clonotype was seen many times. The rearrangement links TRBV4-1 to TRBJ2-1; D unresolved. Germline V gives CDR1 MGHRA, CDR2 YSYEKL. The CDR3 has 15 residues. The germline V and J ends were trimmed by 3 bases and 3 bases, with 12 bases remaining between them. The CDR3 DNA follows: TGCGCCAGCAGCCAGGATACTGGTTTCTACAATGAGCAGTTCTTC. Its translation: CASSQDTGFYNEQFF.

This clonotype was detected many times. This chain joins TRBV5-4 and TRBJ2-7; D is perhaps TRBD1 or TRBD2 (7 bases each). From germline, CDR1 is SGHNT and CDR2 YYREEE (reference sequence). CDR3 length: 15 amino acids. Trimming stripped 0 bases from V and 9 bases from J, with 19 bases between. The CDR3 nucleotides are TGTGCCAGCAGCTTGGCCAATTCAGGGGGGGTGGTGCAGTACTTC. Amino acids: CASSLANSGGVVQYF.

For the CDR3, the DNA is TGTGCCAGCAGCCCTGGGACAGGCTTTCATGAGCAGTTCTTC. Translating gives CASSPGTGFHEQFF. The chain employs TRBV3-1 and TRBJ2-1; 8 nucleotides match TRBD1. Trimming at V came to 4 bases and at J to 8 bases, leaving 7 bases not matched to a gene. Germline V gives CDR1 LGHDT, CDR2 YNNKEL (reference sequence). The CDR3 totals 14 residues.

V usage is TRBV18 and J usage is TRBJ2-7; D uncertain. Germline values: CDR1 KGHSH, CDR2 LQKENI. Deletions cut 2 bases from V and 7 bases from J, with 21 bases between. The CDR3 covers 16 residues. CDR3 region: CASSPSQPGGRGEQYF. DNA of the CDR3: TGTGCCAGCTCACCAAGCCAGCCTGGCGGCCGTGGGGAGCAGTACTTC.

By proportion, this clonotype is medium-sized. V usage is TRBV10-2 and J usage is TRBJ2-1; D is undetermined. V was pared by 6 bases and J by 3 bases, with 6 bases between. This CDR3 has 12 residues. Germline V gene sequence: CDR1 WSHSY, CDR2 SAAADI. For the CDR3, the DNA is TGCGCCAGCAGCCTGAGCTACAATGAGCAGTTCTTC. Protein sequence: CASSLSYNEQFF.

This clonotype rates as medium-sized. The gene calls are TRBV15 and TRBJ1-2, with 10 positions matching TRBD1. This CDR3 is 13 amino acids long. The germline CDR1 and CDR2 sequences are LNHNV and YYDKDF (reference sequence). J lost 11 bases, V lost 0 bases, and 3 bases had no gene match. Here the CDR3 reads CATSRDPDRGYTF. The CDR3 nucleotides read TGTGCCACCAGCAGAGATCCGGACAGGGGGTACACCTTC.

V gene TRBV6-6 combines with J gene TRBJ2-5; weak D call: TRBD1 (6 bases). This CDR3 region has 14 residues. The germline gives CDR1 MNHNY, CDR2 SVGAGI (reference sequence). The ends were cut back, 5 bases at V and 5 bases at J, with 15 bases in the middle. The CDR3 bases are TGTGCCAGCAGTGACCAGGGGTTTGTGGAGACCCAGTACTTC. Protein product: CASSDQGFVETQYF.

This chain joins TRBV20-1 and TRBJ2-7, with TRBD2 matching over 7 bases. Trimming took 2 bases from V and 0 from J; bases not matched to a gene: 7. The CDR3 is 15 residues long. Germline-derived CDR1 and CDR2 are DFQATT and SNEGSKA (reference sequence). As DNA, the CDR3 is TGCAGTGCTAGACCTGGGGACTATAGCTCCTACGAGCAGTACTTC. Amino acid sequence: CSARPGDYSSYEQYF.

The chain uses TRBV7-3 and TRBJ1-2; the match to TRBD1 covers 9 bases. After removal of 5 bases from V and 8 bases from J, the junction contained 6 bases not matched to a gene. Germline CDR1 reads SGHTA; CDR2 reads FQGTGA. The CDR3 has 13 amino acids. This CDR3 is CASSQQGAVGYTF. In nucleotides, the CDR3 is TGTGCCAGCAGCCAACAGGGGGCGGTAGGCTACACCTTC.